The 26 T cell receptor beta chains given below trace back to one sample, sequenced in a study of blood T cells in healthy people across ages. It was with a sample-barcoded 5' primer and a J-beta primer mix that a second PCR of roughly 6 to 12 cycles was run. TCRdb independently ran MiXCR on the 5' RACE reads; one entry per CDR3 protein. The data contain around 1,800,000 distinct CDR3 sequences, roughly 43% of them singletons. The specimen was blood. All receptors derive from a human donor in good health.

V is TRBV12-3 or TRBV12-4 and J is TRBJ2-5; 13 nucleotides agree with TRBD2. The V and J ends lost 8 bases and 7 bases, in that order; junction bases with no gene match: 4. This CDR3 has 13 amino acids. The CDR3, as DNA: TGTGCCAGCCGTTGGACTAGCGGGGGGACCCAGTACTTC. Translating it yields CASRWTSGGTQYF.

In this sample, this clonotype turned up many times. Here the CDR3 DNA reads TGCAGCGTTGAAGGCGAAAGGGACGGCTACACCTTC. Protein sequence: CSVEGERDGYTF. The chain joins TRBV29-1 to TRBJ1-2, with D possibly matching TRBD1 (5 bases). Germline CDR1 SQVTM, CDR2 ANQGSEA. The CDR3 is made up of 12 amino acids. V was trimmed by 1 base and J by 8 bases, leaving 11 bases between them.

V gene TRBV4-2 combines with J gene TRBJ1-2; 10 bases match TRBD1. V lost 4 bases to trimming and J lost 3 bases; unmatched junction nucleotides: 8. The CDR3 runs to 16 residues. CDR1 and CDR2 from the germline V gene are LGHNA and YNFKEQ. In DNA, the CDR3 is TGTGCCAGCAGCCTATCGGGACAGGGGAAGGACTATGGCTACACCTTC. Its protein is CASSLSGQGKDYGYTF.

The chain is built from TRBV6-1 and TRBJ1-4; 9 bases match TRBD1. The germline V gene encodes CDR1 MNHNS and CDR2 SASEGT. This CDR3 spans 13 amino acids. With 7 bases clipped from V and 8 bases from J, the junction kept 5 bases outside the gene matches. CDR3 protein: CASKKDRGEKLFF. The CDR3 DNA is TGTGCCAGCAAAAAGGACAGGGGAGAAAAACTGTTTTTT.

To note about this clonotype: The germline gene is not matched at one end of the junction; a read error may be the cause. The chain joins TRBV10-3 to TRBJ2-5; a possible D gene is TRBD1 (5 bases). The germline CDR1 and CDR2 sequences are ENHRY and SYGVKD. The CDR3 has 14 amino acids. CDR3 sequence: CAIRESRGSETQYF. The CDR3 bases are TGTGCCATCAGGGAGTCAAGGGGATCCGAGACCCAGTACTTC.

A few counts support this clonotype. This chain links TRBV20-1 with TRBJ1-1, with D possibly being TRBD1 (6 bases). The CDR3 covers 13 residues. CDR1 DFQATT and CDR2 SNEGSKA come from the germline V gene (reference sequence). V shed 5 bases and J shed 1 base, with 11 bases lying between them. The CDR3 loop is CSAVWTANTEAFF. The DNA for the CDR3 is TGCAGTGCTGTATGGACAGCGAACACTGAAGCTTTCTTT.

This clonotype has just a few counts. V is TRBV24-1 and J is TRBJ1-5; D gene uncertain. Germline values: CDR1 KGHDR, CDR2 SFDVKD. V was cut by 0 bases and J by 4 bases, with 6 bases left in between. This CDR3 spans 14 amino acids. CDR3 nucleotide sequence: TGTGCCACCAGTGATTTGGGCGGGAATCAGCCCCAGCATTTT. It yields the protein CATSDLGGNQPQHF.

The rearrangement uses TRBV5-1 and TRBJ2-7; D gene unclear. The CDR3 extends over 15 amino acids. Trimming cost V 0 bases and J 0 bases, with 10 bases left between them. The V gene's germline CDR1 is SGHRS and CDR2 YFSETQ. The CDR3 spells CASSLDLASSYEQYF. In nucleotides, the CDR3 is TGCGCCAGCAGCTTGGATTTGGCCAGCTCCTACGAGCAGTACTTC.

This clonotype was detected a few times. The rearrangement joins TRBV29-1 to TRBJ2-5; D could derive from TRBD1 or TRBD2 (6 bases each). The CDR3 contains 14 residues. With 1 base removed from V and 5 bases from J, the gap between germline ends came to 14 bases. Germline V lookup: CDR1 SQVTM, CDR2 ANQGSEA. The CDR3 sequence is CSVEAGGFWETQYF. The CDR3 DNA reads TGCAGCGTTGAAGCCGGGGGCTTCTGGGAGACCCAGTACTTC.

This clonotype was detected only a few times. V usage is TRBV7-2 and J usage is TRBJ2-1; TRBD1 is a possible D gene (5 bases). The V gene lost 3 bases and the J gene lost 9 bases, with 15 bases spanning the gap. The CDR3 loop spans 14 amino acids. CDR1 is SGHTA, CDR2 FQGNSA, per germline. The CDR3 loop is CASSLNSRVGEQFF. CDR3 DNA: TGTGCCAGCAGCTTGAATAGCAGGGTAGGTGAGCAGTTCTTC.

The rearrangement links TRBV2 to TRBJ2-1, with D hard to call. CDR3 length: 13 amino acids. The germline CDR1 and CDR2 sequences are SNHLY and FYNNEI. The V end was cut by 6 bases, the J end by 8 bases, with 14 bases between. The DNA of the CDR3 is TGTGCCAGCAGCCGCCTGGTAGGCTATGAGCAGTTCTTC. This gives the protein CASSRLVGYEQFF.

Of note for this clonotype: A much more abundant neighbour one base away suggests this may be a read error. The chain uses TRBV7-2 and TRBJ2-4; 8 nucleotides align to TRBD1. The J call is uncertain, as TRBJ2-5 better fits the DNA end. Germline V lookup: CDR1 SGHTA, CDR2 FQGNSA. The CDR3 consists of 13 residues. The CDR3 bases are TGTACCAGCAGATGGACAGGGCAAGAGACCCAGTACTTC. Amino acid sequence: CTSRWTGQETQYF.

The J gene is TRBJ1-5, the V gene TRBV29-1; tentatively, D is TRBD1 (6 bases). Germline CDR1 SQVTM, CDR2 ANQGSEA. This CDR3 region has 14 residues. V lost 1 base to trimming and J lost 7 bases, with 14 bases between them. The CDR3 loop reads CSVEAQGTGQPQHF. The CDR3 bases are TGCAGCGTTGAAGCCCAGGGGACGGGACAGCCCCAGCATTTT.

The genes are TRBV7-2 and TRBJ2-7; TRBD2 matches 10 bases. Germline V gives CDR1 SGHTA, CDR2 FQGNSA. V lost 5 bases and J lost 3; bases outside the gene matches: 7. This CDR3 is built from 15 residues. The CDR3 DNA sequence: TGTGCCAGCAGCGATCCGACTAGCGGGCTCTACGAGCAGTACTTC. Its translation: CASSDPTSGLYEQYF.

This sequence joins TRBV24-1 and TRBJ2-1; 7 bases align to TRBD2. Germline CDR1 is KGHDR and CDR2 is SFDVKD. J lost 8 bases, V lost 6 bases, and 15 bases had no gene match. The CDR3 has 16 residues. CDR3 sequence: CATSPASREGIDEQFF. The CDR3 DNA is TGTGCCACCAGTCCGGCGAGCAGGGAGGGAATCGATGAGCAGTTCTTC.

The table lists this clonotype with many counts. This chain links TRBV12-3 or TRBV12-4 with TRBJ2-3; TRBD2 is a possible D gene (6 bases). The CDR3 length is 14 residues. Trimming removed 4 bases at V and 3 bases at J, with 11 bases between. CDR3 protein: CASSYGGGTDTQYF. CDR3 bases: TGTGCCAGCAGTTACGGGGGAGGAACAGATACGCAGTATTTT.

J is TRBJ2-3 and V is TRBV4-1; TRBD2 is a possible D gene (6 bases). This CDR3 comprises 15 residues. Germline CDR1 reads MGHRA; CDR2 reads YSYEKL. The V gene lost 2 bases and the J gene lost 2 bases, with 11 bases spanning the gap. CDR3 DNA: TGCGCCAGCAGCCAAAGCCGGGACTTCACAGATACGCAGTATTTT. Translation gives CASSQSRDFTDTQYF.

In this sample, this clonotype turned up many times. The chain is built from TRBV24-1 and TRBJ2-5; either TRBD1 or TRBD2 may supply D (5 bases each). V was shortened by 1 base and J by 4 bases, with 9 bases between the two germline ends. Germline V gene sequence: CDR1 KGHDR, CDR2 SFDVKD. This CDR3 is 14 amino acids long. CDR3 nucleotides: TGTGCCACCAGTGATTTTCCGGGACGAGAGACCCAGTACTTC. Translated, it gives CATSDFPGRETQYF.

The chain has TRBV12-3 or TRBV12-4 and TRBJ2-5; 8 bases fit TRBD1. This CDR3 is 16 amino acids long. V shed 1 base, J shed 4 bases, and the junction held 8 bases outside the gene matches. CDR3 sequence reads: CASSLGVDRGGETQYF. In nucleotides, the CDR3 is TGTGCCAGCAGTTTAGGGGTAGACAGGGGAGGAGAGACCCAGTACTTC.

The rearrangement uses TRBV12-3 or TRBV12-4 and TRBJ2-1; maybe TRBD2 (6 bases). This CDR3 contains 15 residues. Trimming took 5 bases from V and 3 from J, leaving 14 bases between them. The CDR3 nucleotides are TGTGCCAGCAGTATACATCGGGGGAGCTACAATGAGCAGTTCTTC. Translated, it gives CASSIHRGSYNEQFF.

V is TRBV15 and J is TRBJ1-2, with D perhaps TRBD1 (5 bases). Between the trimmed V and J ends, which lost 5 bases and 0 bases, there was a span of 16 bases. CDR1 LNHNV and CDR2 YYDKDF come from the germline V gene (reference sequence). The CDR3 has 16 residues. The CDR3 sequence: CATSGGGAGANYGYTF. Here the CDR3 DNA reads TGTGCCACCAGCGGAGGAGGGGCGGGAGCTAACTATGGCTACACCTTC.

This clonotype was counted between two and nine times. The chain combines TRBV20-1 with TRBJ2-1, with D possibly TRBD2 on 5 matching bases. This CDR3 region has 15 residues. Trimming left V 5 bases short and J 2 bases short, with 16 bases between. Per the germline V gene, CDR1 is DFQATT and CDR2 is SNEGSKA (reference sequence). The chain's CDR3 is CSAPPFTSTYNEQFF. As DNA, the CDR3 is TGCAGTGCTCCCCCCTTCACTAGTACCTACAATGAGCAGTTCTTC.

The V and J genes are TRBV20-1 and TRBJ1-1; D call uncertain. V lost 4 bases to trimming and J lost 1 base, with 10 bases between them. The germline gives CDR1 DFQATT, CDR2 SNEGSKA (reference sequence). The CDR3 is 13 amino acids. CDR3 residues: CSAIQPSNTEAFF. Here the CDR3 DNA reads TGCAGTGCTATTCAGCCTTCGAACACTGAAGCTTTCTTT.

The CDR3 bases are TGTGCCAGCAGTTACTCCAAGGCCACCGCCTACGAGCAGTACTTC. The encoded protein is CASSYSKATAYEQYF. This rearrangement joins TRBV6-5 to TRBJ2-7; D gene uncertain. V shed 0 bases and J shed 2 bases, with 11 bases lying between them. CDR3 size: 15 residues. Per the germline V gene, CDR1 is MNHEY and CDR2 is SVGAGI.

This chain links TRBV9 with TRBJ2-5; tentatively, D is TRBD2 (6 bases). The CDR3 is 16 amino acids. The V end was cut by 0 bases, the J end by 2 bases, with 14 bases between. Germline V lookup: CDR1 SGDLS, CDR2 YYNGEE. CDR3 amino acids: CASSVANSGPQETQYF. The CDR3 bases are TGTGCCAGCAGCGTAGCTAATAGCGGCCCACAAGAGACCCAGTACTTC.

The chain carries TRBV6-2 or TRBV6-3 and TRBJ1-2; possible D gene TRBD1, 6 bases. Trimming pared 6 bases from V and 4 bases from J, leaving 15 bases between. The CDR3 runs 14 residues. Germline lookup yields CDR1 MNHEY and CDR2 SVGEGT. In DNA, the CDR3 is TGTGCCAGCAGCTTTTCACGGGGGGCCTATGGCTACACCTTC. It translates to CASSFSRGAYGYTF.